This T cell receptor beta chain was captured by sequencing in a study of blood T cell repertoires in COVID-19. Study summary: The origin of the acute and convalescent COVID-19 samples was the United States, Italy and Spain. The analysed material was cDNA or gDNA that came from T cells, B-cell-depleted T cells, or PBMCs.

Germline loops: CDR1 SGHTA, CDR2 FQGNSA. This CDR3 is 14 amino acids long. The junction had 3 bases not matched to a gene; V was cut back by 6 bases and J by 3 bases. Sequencing used immunoSEQ multiplex PCR; TCRdb keeps in-frame clones, though not all of them. The sample yields 250,000 to 350,000 clones, more than 70% seen once. This sequence was found in a young woman with COVID-19, enrolled during active disease. Sequencing input: peripheral blood. The chain joins TRBV7-2 to TRBJ2-7, with TRBD2 matching over 12 bases. CDR3 nucleotides: TGTGCCAGCAGTTCGGGACTAGCGGGCTACGAGCAGTACTTC. The encoded protein is CASSSGLAGYEQYF.